This paragraph reports one T cell receptor (beta chain). Profiling relied on immunoSEQ multiplex PCR, and the TCRdb table lists in-frame clones only, not all of them. The sample lists 4,200 or so clones, roughly three quarters occurring once. Busulfan-fludarabine conditioning, marrow transplant, and cyclophosphamide on days +3 and +4 were administered. The sample is drawn from a study of T cells after posttransplantation cyclophosphamide. The sample in question was PBMCs, obtained after an allogeneic stem cell transplant with post-transplant cyclophosphamide. The receptor was derived from a female patient in her fifties who received an allogeneic stem cell transplant from a related donor, was CMV-positive, and had no GVHD. Some T cells may be transferred from the graft donor.

CDR3 nucleotides: TGCGCCAGCAGCCGACAGGGTGACACCGGGGAGCTGTTTTTT. Its translation is CASSRQGDTGELFF. V is TRBV5-1 and J is TRBJ2-2; TRBD1 matches 7 bases. V shed 4 bases and J 3 bases; nucleotides not matched to a gene: 3. The CDR3 has 14 amino acids. Germline CDR1 and CDR2: SGHRS and YFSETQ.